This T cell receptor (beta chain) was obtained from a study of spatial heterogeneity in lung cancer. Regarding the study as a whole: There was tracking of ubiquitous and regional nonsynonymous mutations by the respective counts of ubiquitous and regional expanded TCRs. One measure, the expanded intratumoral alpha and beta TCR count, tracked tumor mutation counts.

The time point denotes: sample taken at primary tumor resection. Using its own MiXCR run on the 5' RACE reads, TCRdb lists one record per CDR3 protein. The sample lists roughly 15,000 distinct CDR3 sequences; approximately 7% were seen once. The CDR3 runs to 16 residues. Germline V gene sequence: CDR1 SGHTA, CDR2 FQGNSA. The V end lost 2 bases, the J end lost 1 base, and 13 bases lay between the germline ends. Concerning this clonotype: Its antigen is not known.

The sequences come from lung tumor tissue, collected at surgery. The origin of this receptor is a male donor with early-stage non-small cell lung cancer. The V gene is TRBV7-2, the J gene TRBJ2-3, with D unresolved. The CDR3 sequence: CASSLNNLGRTDTQYF. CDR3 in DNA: TGTGCCAGCAGCTTAAACAATCTAGGCCGCACAGATACGCAGTATTTT.